Below, one T cell receptor (beta chain) is given with its context. Profiling relied on immunoSEQ multiplex PCR, and the TCRdb table lists in-frame clones only, not all of them. This sample has 72,000 or so clones, with roughly 91% found just once. The sample originates from a study of blood T cell repertoires in COVID-19. The wider study: Samples of COVID-19 (acute and convalescent) were obtained from the United States, Italy and Spain. Sources were T cells, B-cell-depleted T cells, or PBMCs; the material itself was cDNA or gDNA.

This CDR3 is built from 18 residues. V dropped 0 bases and J dropped 5 bases, with 23 bases sitting between them. Germline V gives CDR1 SQVTM, CDR2 ANQGSEA. This rearrangement joins TRBV29-1 to TRBJ1-5; D remains ambiguous. Sequenced material: peripheral blood. This receptor was obtained from a man aged 55-75 years with acute or convalescent COVID-19. CDR3 protein: CSVEESPLRRQTYQPQHF. The CDR3 bases are TGCAGCGTTGAAGAGTCACCCCTAAGGAGGCAGACTTATCAGCCCCAGCATTTT.